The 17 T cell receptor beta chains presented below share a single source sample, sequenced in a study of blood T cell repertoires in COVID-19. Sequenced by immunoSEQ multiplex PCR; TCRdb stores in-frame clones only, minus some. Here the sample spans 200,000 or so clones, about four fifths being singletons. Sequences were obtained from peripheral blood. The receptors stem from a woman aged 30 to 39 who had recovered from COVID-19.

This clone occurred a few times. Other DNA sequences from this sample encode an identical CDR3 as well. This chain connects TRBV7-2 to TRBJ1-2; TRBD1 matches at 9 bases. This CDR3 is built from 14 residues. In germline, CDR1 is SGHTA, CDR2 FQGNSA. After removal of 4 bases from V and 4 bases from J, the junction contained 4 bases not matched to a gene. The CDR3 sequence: CASSSDRGPYGYTF. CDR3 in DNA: TGTGCCAGCAGCTCGGACAGGGGTCCCTATGGCTACACCTTC.

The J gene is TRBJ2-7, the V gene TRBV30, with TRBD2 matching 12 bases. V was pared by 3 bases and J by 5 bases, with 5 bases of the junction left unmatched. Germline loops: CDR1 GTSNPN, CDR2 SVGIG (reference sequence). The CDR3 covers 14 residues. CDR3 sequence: CAWRTSGSLNEQYF. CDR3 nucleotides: TGTGCCTGGAGGACTAGCGGGAGCCTTAACGAGCAGTACTTC.

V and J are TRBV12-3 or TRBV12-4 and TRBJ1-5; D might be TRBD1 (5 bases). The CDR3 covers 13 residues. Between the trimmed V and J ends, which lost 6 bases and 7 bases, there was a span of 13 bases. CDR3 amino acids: CASSHGGSQPQHF. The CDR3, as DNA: TGTGCCAGCAGCCATGGGGGGAGCCAGCCCCAGCATTTT.

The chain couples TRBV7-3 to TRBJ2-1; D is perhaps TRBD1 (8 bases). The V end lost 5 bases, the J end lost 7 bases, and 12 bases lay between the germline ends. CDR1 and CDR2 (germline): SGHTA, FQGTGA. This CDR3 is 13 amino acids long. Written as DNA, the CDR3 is TGTGCCAGCAGCCCACAGGGGGGGAATGAGCAGTTCTTC. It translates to CASSPQGGNEQFF.

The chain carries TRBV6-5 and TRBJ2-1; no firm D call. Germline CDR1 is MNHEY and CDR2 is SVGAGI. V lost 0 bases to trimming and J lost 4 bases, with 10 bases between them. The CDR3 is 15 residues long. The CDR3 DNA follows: TGTGCCAGCAGTTACTCTAGCCCTGTTTACAATGAGCAGTTCTTC. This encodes CASSYSSPVYNEQFF.

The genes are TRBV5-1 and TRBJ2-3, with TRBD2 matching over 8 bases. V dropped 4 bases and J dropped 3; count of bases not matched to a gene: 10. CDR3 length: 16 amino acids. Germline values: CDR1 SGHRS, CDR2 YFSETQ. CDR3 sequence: CASSVLGSGSTDTQYF. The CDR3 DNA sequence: TGCGCCAGCAGCGTCCTAGGAAGCGGGAGTACAGATACGCAGTATTTT. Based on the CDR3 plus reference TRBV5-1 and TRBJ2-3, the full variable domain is KAGVTQTPRYLIKTRGQQVTLSCSPISGHRSVSWYQQTPGQGLQFLFEYFSETQRNKGNFPGRFSGRQFSNSRSEMNVSTLELGDSALYLCASSVLGSGSTDTQYFGPGTRLTVL.

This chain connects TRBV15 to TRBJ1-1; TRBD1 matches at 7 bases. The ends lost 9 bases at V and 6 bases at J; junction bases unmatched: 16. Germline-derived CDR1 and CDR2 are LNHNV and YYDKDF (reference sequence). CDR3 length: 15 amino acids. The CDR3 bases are TGTGCCACTAGTGGGCCTACACAGGGGAGCCCTGAAGCTTTCTTT. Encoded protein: CATSGPTQGSPEAFF.

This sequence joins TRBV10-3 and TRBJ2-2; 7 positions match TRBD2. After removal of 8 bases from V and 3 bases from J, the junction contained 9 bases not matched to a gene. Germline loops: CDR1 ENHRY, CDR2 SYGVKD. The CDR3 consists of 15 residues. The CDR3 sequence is CAIGTAGVDTGELFF. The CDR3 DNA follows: TGTGCCATCGGGACCGCGGGGGTTGACACCGGGGAGCTGTTTTTT.

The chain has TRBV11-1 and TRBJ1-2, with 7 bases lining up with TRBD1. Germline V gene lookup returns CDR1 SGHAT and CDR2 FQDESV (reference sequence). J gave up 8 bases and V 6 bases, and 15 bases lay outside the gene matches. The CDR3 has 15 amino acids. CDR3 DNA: TGTGCCAGCAGATTGACAGGGAGCGGTTCGGGAGGCTACACCTTC. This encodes CASRLTGSGSGGYTF. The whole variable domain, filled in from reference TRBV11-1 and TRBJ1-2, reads EAEVAQSPRYKITEKSQAVAFWCDPISGHATLYWYRQILGQGPELLVQFQDESVVDDSQLPKDRFSAERLKGVDSTLKIQPAELGDSAMYLCASRLTGSGSGGYTFGSGTRLTVV.

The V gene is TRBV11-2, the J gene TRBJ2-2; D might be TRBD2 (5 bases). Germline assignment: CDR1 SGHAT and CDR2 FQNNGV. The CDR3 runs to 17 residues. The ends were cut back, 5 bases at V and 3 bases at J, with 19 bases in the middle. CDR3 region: CASSPVERADHTGELFF. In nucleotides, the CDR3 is TGTGCCAGCAGCCCCGTAGAGAGGGCGGATCACACCGGGGAGCTGTTTTTT.

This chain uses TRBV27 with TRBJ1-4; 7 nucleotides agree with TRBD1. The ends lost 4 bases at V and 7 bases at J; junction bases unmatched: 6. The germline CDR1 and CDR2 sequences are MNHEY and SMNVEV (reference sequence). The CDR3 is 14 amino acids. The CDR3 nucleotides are TGTGCCAGCAGTTACTCCGGGACAGTTGAAAAACTGTTTTTT. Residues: CASSYSGTVEKLFF.

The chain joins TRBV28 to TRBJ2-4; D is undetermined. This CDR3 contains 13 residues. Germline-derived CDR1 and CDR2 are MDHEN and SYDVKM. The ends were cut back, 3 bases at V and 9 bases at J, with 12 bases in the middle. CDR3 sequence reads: CASSLLTSSIQYF. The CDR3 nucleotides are TGTGCCAGCAGTTTGCTGACAAGTTCCATTCAGTACTTC.

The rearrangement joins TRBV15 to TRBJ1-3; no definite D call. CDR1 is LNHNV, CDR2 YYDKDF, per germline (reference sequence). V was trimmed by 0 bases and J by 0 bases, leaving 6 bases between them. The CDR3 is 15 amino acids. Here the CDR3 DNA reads TGTGCCACCAGCAGAGATCCGGGCTCTGGAAACACCATATATTTT. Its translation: CATSRDPGSGNTIYF.

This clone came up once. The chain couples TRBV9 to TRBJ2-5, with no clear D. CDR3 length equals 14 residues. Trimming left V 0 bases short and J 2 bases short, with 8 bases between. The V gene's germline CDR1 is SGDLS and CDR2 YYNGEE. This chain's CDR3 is CASSVGILQETQYF. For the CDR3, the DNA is TGTGCCAGCAGCGTAGGCATACTTCAAGAGACCCAGTACTTC.

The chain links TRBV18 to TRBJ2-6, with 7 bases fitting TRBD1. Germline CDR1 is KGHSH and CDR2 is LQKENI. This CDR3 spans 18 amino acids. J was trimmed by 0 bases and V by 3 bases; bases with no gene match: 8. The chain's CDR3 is CASSPTGQDSSGANVLTF. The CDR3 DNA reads TGTGCCAGCTCACCGACCGGACAGGATAGCTCTGGGGCCAACGTCCTGACTTTC.

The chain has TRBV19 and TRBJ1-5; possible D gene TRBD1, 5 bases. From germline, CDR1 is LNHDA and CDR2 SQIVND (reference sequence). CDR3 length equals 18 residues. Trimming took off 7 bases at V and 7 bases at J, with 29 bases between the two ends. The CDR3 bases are TGTGCCAGTATTACCCCCCCCCGCGGACACGACCTGGGGCAGCCCCAGCATTTT. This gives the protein CASITPPRGHDLGQPQHF.

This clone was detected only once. The CDR3 bases are TGTGCCAGCAGCGTCGGGACTAGCGGCCTTCGGGGGCAGTTCTTC. Protein sequence: CASSVGTSGLRGQFF. The V and J genes are TRBV9 and TRBJ2-1, with 11 bases lining up with TRBD2. CDR1 and CDR2 (germline): SGDLS, YYNGEE. After removal of 2 bases from V and 12 bases from J, the junction contained 10 bases not matched to a gene. This CDR3 spans 15 amino acids.